These 22 T cell receptor beta chains originate from one sample sequenced in a study of glioma-infiltrating T cells. Using RNA template, CDR3s of TCR alpha and beta were amplified with iRepertoire arm-PCR. MiXCR, run by TCRdb on the multiplex PCR reads, gives a single entry per CDR3 protein. The sample lists under 130,000 distinct CDR3 sequences; about 30% were seen once. Specimen: glioma tissue, nonneoplastic brain tissue, or PBMCs (not recorded which). Every receptor here comes from a human donor with low-grade glioma or glioblastoma, undergoing nonglioma brain surgery, or in good health (not recorded which).

This clonotype was seen ten or more times. J is TRBJ2-5 and V is TRBV20-1; D is tentatively TRBD1 or TRBD2 (6 bases each). The CDR3 runs 16 residues. Germline assignment: CDR1 DFQATT and CDR2 SNEGSKA (reference sequence). The germline V and J ends were trimmed by 1 base and 1 base, with 16 bases remaining between them. CDR3 in DNA: TGCAGTGCTAGAGCTCTACAGACGGGGGCCCAAGAGACCCAGTACTTC. Translated, it gives CSARALQTGAQETQYF.

This clonotype was detected ten times or more. The rearrangement joins TRBV4-1 to TRBJ2-3; 8 nucleotides match TRBD2. The CDR3 sequence is 16 residues long. Germline CDR1 reads MGHRA; CDR2 reads YSYEKL. V lost 5 bases to trimming and J lost 1 base; unmatched junction nucleotides: 8. CDR3 protein: CASSGPSGPGTDTQYF. CDR3 DNA sequence: TGCGCCAGCAGCGGGCCTAGCGGGCCCGGCACAGATACGCAGTATTTT.

This clonotype has a count of ten or more. This chain uses TRBV19 with TRBJ1-1, with D maybe TRBD1 (5 bases). Germline V gives CDR1 LNHDA, CDR2 SQIVND (reference sequence). The ends were cut back, 2 bases at V and 6 bases at J, with 10 bases in the middle. There are 13 residues in the CDR3. CDR3 bases: TGTGCCAGTAGTATAACAGTGGGGGCTGAAGCTTTCTTT. Encoded protein: CASSITVGAEAFF.

The rearrangement uses TRBV5-1 and TRBJ2-7; TRBD1 aligns across 9 bases. V lost 2 bases to trimming and J lost 6 bases; unmatched junction nucleotides: 6. Germline values: CDR1 SGHRS, CDR2 YFSETQ. CDR3 length equals 14 residues. The CDR3: CASSLWTGASEQYF. The CDR3 bases are TGCGCCAGCAGCTTATGGACAGGGGCCAGCGAGCAGTACTTC. Full variable domain (missing parts from reference TRBV5-1 and TRBJ2-7): KAGVTQTPRYLIKTRGQQVTLSCSPISGHRSVSWYQQTPGQGLQFLFEYFSETQRNKGNFPGRFSGRQFSNSRSEMNVSTLELGDSALYLCASSLWTGASEQYFGPGTRLTVT.

The chain employs TRBV6-5 and TRBJ1-1; possible D gene TRBD1, 6 bases. Germline values: CDR1 MNHEY, CDR2 SVGAGI. The CDR3 totals 16 residues. The V end was cut by 4 bases, the J end by 9 bases, with 24 bases between. The DNA for the CDR3 is TGTGCCAGCAGTTCTCATCAGGGGACCCTGAACACCAAAGCTTTCTTT. It yields the protein CASSSHQGTLNTKAFF.

A word on this clonotype: A read error may be the cause here, since a much bigger clone is one base away. This rearrangement joins TRBV6-1 to TRBJ1-1; D possibly corresponds to TRBD1 (6 bases). Germline lookup yields CDR1 MNHNS and CDR2 SASEGT. The CDR3 has 14 amino acids. The germline V and J ends were trimmed by 8 bases and 4 bases, with 17 bases remaining between them. The CDR3 sequence is CASSPQGIGTEAFF. For the CDR3, the DNA is TGTGCCAGCTCCCCTCAGGGGATTGGCACTGAAGCTTTCTTT.

The genes are TRBV6-2 or TRBV6-3 and TRBJ2-1; 9 bases line up with TRBD2. The CDR3 is made up of 16 amino acids. CDR1 and CDR2 (germline): MNHEY, SVGEGT. V was pared by 2 bases and J by 4 bases, with 6 bases of the junction left unmatched. CDR3 in amino acids: CASSYISGRLYNEQFF. CDR3 sequence (DNA): TGTGCCAGCAGTTACATTAGCGGGAGATTATACAATGAGCAGTTCTTC.

As for this clonotype: An end of the junction differs from the germline gene, which may be a read error. CDR3 residues: CASSSGLMNTEALF. In nucleotides, the CDR3 is TGTGCCAGCAGTTCAGGGCTGATGAACACTGAAGCTCTCTTT. This chain uses TRBV27 with TRBJ1-1, with D tentatively TRBD1 (5 bases). The CDR3 is 14 amino acids. In germline, CDR1 is MNHEY, CDR2 SMNVEV (reference sequence).

Of note for this clonotype: Relative to the germline gene, one junction end is altered; a read error may explain this. This chain connects TRBV2 to TRBJ1-4, with a tentative D call TRBD1 (6 bases). Germline V gene sequence: CDR1 SNHLY, CDR2 FYNNEI. The CDR3 loop spans 16 amino acids. CDR3 sequence reads: CASSEGGGQGAGKPFF. In DNA, the CDR3 is TGTGCCAGCAGTGAAGGAGGGGGGCAGGGTGCCGGAAAACCGTTTTTT. Drawing the rest from reference TRBV2 and TRBJ1-4, the complete variable domain is EPEVTQTPSHQVTQMGQEVILRCVPISNHLYFYWYRQILGQKVEFLVSFYNNEISEKSEIFDDQFSVERPDGSNFTLKIRSTKLEDSAMYFCASSEGGGQGAGKPFFGSGTQLSVL.

This clonotype was observed many times. J is TRBJ1-5 and V is TRBV27, with TRBD1 matching over 10 bases. The J segment lost 2 bases and the V segment lost 6 bases, leaving 4 bases of the junction unmatched. The CDR3 length is 15 residues. Germline-derived CDR1 and CDR2 are MNHEY and SMNVEV (reference sequence). In DNA form, the CDR3 reads TGTGCCAGCAGGACAGGGGGCTTCGGCAATCAGCCCCAGCATTTT. It yields the protein CASRTGGFGNQPQHF.

In its sample, this clonotype was seen a few times. The chain has TRBV7-3 and TRBJ2-3; no firm D call. This CDR3 is built from 12 residues. The germline gives CDR1 SGHTA, CDR2 FQGTGA. V lost 4 bases and J lost 1, with 3 bases in between. The CDR3 DNA reads as TGTGCCAGCAGCTCGGGCACAGATACGCAGTATTTT. Amino acid sequence: CASSSGTDTQYF.

V is TRBV7-2 and J is TRBJ2-7, with 7 bases identical to TRBD1. The length of the CDR3 is 15 residues. CDR1 SGHTA and CDR2 FQGNSA come from the germline V gene. The trim removed 1 base at V and 5 bases at J, leaving 8 bases unmatched. Written as DNA, the CDR3 is TGTGCCAGCAGCTTAGTCCGACAGGGAACCCACGAGCAGTACTTC. It encodes CASSLVRQGTHEQYF.

This clonotype was seen repeatedly, ten times or more. The chain carries TRBV27 and TRBJ1-4; no reliable D call. Trimming cost V 6 bases and J 0 bases, with 14 bases left between them. The CDR3 sequence is 16 residues long. CDR1 MNHEY and CDR2 SMNVEV come from the germline V gene (reference sequence). The CDR3 bases are TGTGCCAGCAGCCCAAATTTCATTGCAACTAATGAAAAACTGTTTTTT. It encodes CASSPNFIATNEKLFF.

In this sample, this clonotype turned up many times. The J gene is TRBJ2-7, the V gene TRBV20-1; D is unresolved. CDR1 and CDR2 from the germline V gene are DFQATT and SNEGSKA (reference sequence). This CDR3 contains 12 residues. V was trimmed by 0 bases and J by 5 bases, leaving 8 bases between them. This CDR3 reads CSARDRGNEQYF. The CDR3 DNA sequence: TGCAGTGCTAGAGATCGAGGCAACGAGCAGTACTTC.

The sample holds many counts of this clonotype. The chain employs TRBV7-6 and TRBJ2-3; a weak D match, TRBD2 (5 bases). Trimming stripped 6 bases from V and 3 bases from J, with 16 bases between. Germline CDR1 reads SGHVS; CDR2 reads FNYEAQ. This CDR3 region has 15 residues. CDR3 residues: CASRLRVGETDTQYF. The CDR3 DNA reads as TGTGCCAGCAGGTTACGGGTCGGGGAAACAGATACGCAGTATTTT.

The J gene is TRBJ1-1, the V gene TRBV5-1; 8 bases are a match to TRBD1. This CDR3 is 15 amino acids long. Trimming at V came to 0 bases and at J to 4 bases, leaving 5 bases not matched to a gene. The germline V gene encodes CDR1 SGHRS and CDR2 YFSETQ. In nucleotides, the CDR3 is TGCGCCAGCAGCTTGGGGACAGGGTTAACCACTGAAGCTTTCTTT. It codes for CASSLGTGLTTEAFF.

This clonotype was detected many times. CDR3 sequence: CASSVGLQLNNEQFF. In nucleotides, the CDR3 is TGTGCCAGCAGCGTAGGGTTACAGCTAAACAATGAGCAGTTCTTC. J is TRBJ2-1 and V is TRBV7-9; D call uncertain. CDR3 size: 15 residues. V was cut by 5 bases and J by 5 bases, with 16 bases left in between. CDR1 is SEHNR, CDR2 FQNEAQ, per germline (reference sequence).

This clonotype appeared many times. The rearrangement joins TRBV6-1 to TRBJ1-3; D perhaps matches TRBD1 (6 bases). Germline lookup yields CDR1 MNHNS and CDR2 SASEGT. Trimming took 7 bases from V and 0 from J, leaving 19 bases between them. This CDR3 spans 17 amino acids. The CDR3 loop reads CASTNSRTAISGNTIYF. The CDR3 DNA is TGTGCCAGCACCAATTCTCGGACAGCCATCTCTGGAAACACCATATATTTT.

V is TRBV24-1 and J is TRBJ1-2, with D hard to call. Looked up from germline, CDR1 is KGHDR and CDR2 is SFDVKD. The CDR3 runs 13 residues. The ends were cut back, 8 bases at V and 2 bases at J, with 11 bases in the middle. CDR3: CATNVVENYGYTF. CDR3 DNA sequence: TGTGCCACCAATGTGGTAGAGAACTATGGCTACACCTTC.

This clonotype was found a few times. V and J are TRBV30 and TRBJ2-5; D might be TRBD1 (5 bases). V lost 3 bases to trimming and J lost 3 bases, with 11 bases between them. The CDR3 length is 13 residues. Germline V gene sequence: CDR1 GTSNPN, CDR2 SVGIG (reference sequence). The CDR3 loop reads CAWRGIGEETQYF. The CDR3 bases are TGTGCCTGGAGGGGCATAGGGGAAGAGACCCAGTACTTC. Based on the CDR3 plus reference TRBV30 and TRBJ2-5, the full variable domain is SQTIHQWPATLVQPVGSPLSLECTVEGTSNPNLYWYRQAAGRGLQLLFYSVGIGQISSEVPQNLSASRPQDRQFILSSKKLLLSDSGFYLCAWRGIGEETQYFGPGTRLLVL.

The chain employs TRBV18 and TRBJ2-1; 12 positions match TRBD2. Germline CDR1 reads KGHSH; CDR2 reads LQKENI. After removal of 1 base from V and 7 bases from J, the junction contained 2 bases not matched to a gene. The CDR3 sequence is 15 residues long. Here the CDR3 reads CASSPRGLAGNEQFF. CDR3 bases: TGTGCCAGCTCACCACGAGGACTAGCGGGGAATGAGCAGTTCTTC.

The rearrangement joins TRBV11-2 to TRBJ1-4, with D unclear. Germline CDR1 is SGHAT and CDR2 is FQNNGV. The CDR3 contains 15 residues. Trimming left V 0 bases short and J 8 bases short, with 13 bases between. DNA of the CDR3: TGTGCCAGCAGCTTAGATAGGGTTGTCGGCGAAAAACTGTTTTTT. As protein: CASSLDRVVGEKLFF.